The clone carrying this T cell receptor (beta chain) is judged medium-sized (0.01 to 0.1%). This specimen belongs to a study of T-cell reconstitution after alpha-beta-depleted transplantation in children. Unique molecular identifiers were used to barcode this TCRbeta library. MiXCR, applied by TCRdb to the PCR reads, yields one record per CDR3 protein. The sample records about 5,000 distinct CDR3 sequences, more than 5.5% being singletons. This CDR3 region has 13 residues. Germline lookup yields CDR1 DFQATT and CDR2 SNEGSKA (reference sequence). Trimming took 6 bases from V and 7 from J, leaving 15 bases between them.

The material sequenced was PBMCs, mostly from graft donor cells, taken 60 days after TCRalphabeta/CD19-depleted stem cell transplant. The chain joins TRBV20-1 to TRBJ1-4; weak D call: TRBD1 (6 bases). The TCR sequence derives from a boy younger than two who had a stem cell transplant for SCID, so the T cells may come from the graft donor. The CDR3 DNA sequence: TGCAGTGCCCCGGACAGTGGAGGTGAAAAACTGTTTTTT. Residues: CSAPDSGGEKLFF.